A single sample gave rise to the 31 T cell receptor beta chains below, sequenced in a study of T cell repertoires in cytomegalovirus infection. TCRdb re-called the reads with MiXCR, one entry per CDR3 protein. Here the sample spans 490,000 or so distinct CDR3 sequences, 10% to 12% being singletons. The sample taken for sequencing was PBMCs. The receptors were sampled from a human donor in good health (CMV status not recorded). Some clones in this sample may be carry-over from other donors' samples.

This clonotype has ten or more counts. This sequence joins TRBV5-6 and TRBJ2-7, with 11 bases that match TRBD2. J gave up 2 bases and V 4 bases, and 5 bases lay outside the gene matches. The CDR3 is made up of 15 amino acids. Germline assignment: CDR1 SGHDT and CDR2 YYEEEE. CDR3 loop: CASSPLAGGPYEQYF. Here the CDR3 DNA reads TGTGCCAGCAGCCCCTTAGCGGGAGGGCCCTACGAGCAGTACTTC.

This clonotype was seen at least ten times. The chain links TRBV11-2 to TRBJ1-6; D unresolved. CDR3 length: 15 residues. Trimming shortened V by 0 bases and J by 5 bases, and 8 bases separated the two germline ends. Per the germline V gene, CDR1 is SGHAT and CDR2 is FQNNGV. In DNA, the CDR3 is TGTGCCAGCAGCTTAGACCCTGGAAATAATTCACCCCTCCACTTT. This encodes CASSLDPGNNSPLHF.

This clonotype was seen ten or more times. The rearrangement joins TRBV7-3 to TRBJ2-3; maybe TRBD2 (5 bases). V was clipped by 4 bases and J by 4 bases, with 9 bases between them. This CDR3 comprises 13 residues. Germline loops: CDR1 SGHTA, CDR2 FQGTGA. The CDR3 is CASSSQDSDTQYF. CDR3 bases: TGTGCCAGCAGCTCCCAGGACTCAGATACGCAGTATTTT. The whole variable domain, remainder taken from reference TRBV7-3 and TRBJ2-3, is GAGVSQTPSNKVTEKGKYVELRCDPISGHTALYWYRQSLGQGPEFLIYFQGTGAADDSGLPNDRFFAVRPEGSVSTLKIQRTERGDSAVYLCASSSQDSDTQYFGPGTRLTVL.

The chain carries TRBV10-3 and TRBJ2-7; D is undetermined. There are 12 residues in the CDR3. Germline CDR1 reads ENHRY; CDR2 reads SYGVKD. The V end was cut by 5 bases, the J end by 3 bases, with 8 bases between. The CDR3, as DNA: TGTGCCATCAGTATCAAGGGCTACGAGCAGTACTTC. The encoded protein is CAISIKGYEQYF.

The chain recombines TRBV11-2 with TRBJ1-3; D is ambiguous. The CDR3 contains 15 residues. Germline CDR1 and CDR2: SGHAT and FQNNGV. V lost 5 bases, J lost 2 bases, and 13 bases lay in between. CDR3 nucleotide sequence: TGTGCCAGCAGCCTCGAGGCCCGACCTGGAAACACCATATATTTT. It encodes CASSLEARPGNTIYF.

The chain is built from TRBV19 and TRBJ1-4; weak D call: TRBD1 (6 bases). The CDR3 loop spans 14 amino acids. Trimming stripped 4 bases from V and 7 bases from J, with 13 bases between. Germline loops: CDR1 LNHDA, CDR2 SQIVND (reference sequence). The CDR3 spells CASSTDGGGEKLFF. The CDR3 DNA is TGTGCCAGTAGTACCGACGGAGGGGGTGAAAAACTGTTTTTT.

This clonotype was detected ten times or more. This chain joins TRBV7-9 and TRBJ2-5, with a weak D call TRBD2 (6 bases). The CDR3 runs 14 residues. Germline V CDR1 and CDR2: SEHNR, FQNEAQ (reference sequence). V was pared by 4 bases and J by 5 bases, with 14 bases between. DNA for the CDR3: TGTGCCAGCAGCTCGGGACTTGCCTTGGAGACCCAGTACTTC. Translation: CASSSGLALETQYF.

This clonotype was seen at least ten times. The chain uses TRBV28 and TRBJ2-1; no definite D call. The CDR3 is 14 amino acids. V shed 4 bases and J shed 1 base, with 8 bases lying between them. Germline CDR1 MDHEN, CDR2 SYDVKM. In DNA form, the CDR3 reads TGTGCCAGCAGTTCTAGGATATCCTACAATGAGCAGTTCTTC. It is translated as CASSSRISYNEQFF.

This chain links TRBV9 with TRBJ1-5; D remains unclear. Trimming cost V 4 bases and J 0 bases, with 11 bases left between them. Germline CDR1 reads SGDLS; CDR2 reads YYNGEE. The CDR3 spans 15 residues. In DNA, the CDR3 is TGTGCCAGCAGCCCCTCGGGAGTTAGCAATCAGCCCCAGCATTTT. It specifies CASSPSGVSNQPQHF.

This clonotype was counted many times. The chain uses TRBV28 and TRBJ2-3, with D possibly matching TRBD2 (6 bases). The ends were cut back, 4 bases at V and 4 bases at J, with 18 bases in the middle. Germline CDR1 MDHEN, CDR2 SYDVKM. The CDR3 loop spans 16 amino acids. CDR3 loop: CASSSASAPRADTQYF. CDR3 DNA: TGTGCCAGCAGTTCCGCTAGCGCACCCCGCGCAGATACGCAGTATTTT.

This clonotype was recorded at least ten times. J is TRBJ2-4 and V is TRBV7-8; unclear D gene. Germline V gene sequence: CDR1 SGHVS, CDR2 FQNEAQ. CDR3 length equals 14 residues. V was shortened by 1 base and J by 5 bases, with 9 bases between the two germline ends. CDR3 protein: CASSLGRRENIQYF. The CDR3, as DNA: TGTGCCAGCAGCTTAGGAAGACGGGAAAACATTCAGTACTTC.

This clonotype has more than one count but fewer than ten. In DNA, the CDR3 is TGCAGCGTTGAGGGGCGCCTAGCAGAAGAGACCCAGTACTTC. Translation: CSVEGRLAEETQYF. This sequence joins TRBV29-1 and TRBJ2-5, with D possibly called TRBD1 or TRBD2 (5 bases each). With 3 bases removed from V and 3 bases from J, the gap between germline ends came to 14 bases. The CDR3 runs to 14 residues. Germline V gives CDR1 SQVTM, CDR2 ANQGSEA.

This clonotype was seen more than once but under ten times. This chain connects TRBV29-1 to TRBJ2-7; 7 bases map to TRBD1. Trimming cost V 4 bases and J 6 bases; bases outside gene matches: 9. The CDR3 is 13 residues long. From germline, CDR1 is SQVTM and CDR2 ANQGSEA. In DNA form, the CDR3 reads TGCAGCGTTGGTCCCAGACAGGGTTTCGAGCAGTACTTC. Encoded protein: CSVGPRQGFEQYF.

The chain has TRBV2 and TRBJ2-5, with TRBD2 as a possible D gene (5 bases). CDR3 length: 15 residues. Germline values: CDR1 SNHLY, CDR2 FYNNEI. Trimming shortened V by 4 bases and J by 2 bases, and 14 bases separated the two germline ends. The CDR3 region has the DNA TGTGCCAGCAGTGGAGGGCCGCTACTGCAAGAGACCCAGTACTTC. Residues: CASSGGPLLQETQYF.

This clonotype has at least ten counts. V gene TRBV12-3 or TRBV12-4 combines with J gene TRBJ1-2; a weak D match, TRBD1 (6 bases). Trimming shortened V by 5 bases and J by 2 bases, and 15 bases separated the two germline ends. The CDR3 sequence is 15 residues long. The CDR3 sequence is CASSPPVGQNYGYTF. In DNA form, the CDR3 reads TGTGCCAGCAGTCCACCGGTAGGACAGAACTATGGCTACACCTTC.

This clonotype was detected only a few times. This chain uses TRBV13 with TRBJ2-3; no firm D call. Germline CDR1 reads PRHDT; CDR2 reads FYEKMQ (reference sequence). The V end lost 5 bases, the J end lost 1 base, and 13 bases lay between the germline ends. This CDR3 region has 15 residues. CDR3: CASSPQEWGTDTQYF. For the CDR3, the DNA is TGTGCCAGCAGCCCTCAGGAGTGGGGCACAGATACGCAGTATTTT.

J is TRBJ2-1 and V is TRBV20-1, with 9 bases lining up with TRBD2. The length of the CDR3 is 18 residues. Germline CDR1 is DFQATT and CDR2 is SNEGSKA (reference sequence). J was trimmed by 0 bases and V by 7 bases; bases with no gene match: 16. The CDR3 spells CSVLASGASGTSYNEQFF. DNA of the CDR3: TGCAGTGTGCTGGCCAGCGGGGCTAGCGGGACCTCCTACAATGAGCAGTTCTTC.

This clonotype was counted only a few times. The rearrangement links TRBV6-5 to TRBJ2-1; perhaps TRBD2 as D (6 bases). The germline V gene encodes CDR1 MNHEY and CDR2 SVGAGI. V gave up 2 bases and J gave up 4 bases, with 21 bases separating them. The CDR3 covers 18 residues. The CDR3 nucleotides read TGTGCCAGCAGTTACGGGAGGCTGGGTCAAGAACCTTACAATGAGCAGTTCTTC. This translates into CASSYGRLGQEPYNEQFF.

This clonotype was recorded many times. The V gene is TRBV5-1, the J gene TRBJ2-5; no definite D call. The CDR3 consists of 13 residues. Germline CDR1 and CDR2: SGHRS and YFSETQ. Trimming shortened V by 7 bases and J by 1 base, and 11 bases separated the two germline ends. This chain's CDR3 is CASQTSLQETQYF. CDR3 nucleotide sequence: TGCGCCAGCCAAACCTCCCTCCAAGAGACCCAGTACTTC.

The rearrangement joins TRBV29-1 to TRBJ2-7; tentatively, D is TRBD2 (6 bases). The CDR3 extends over 15 amino acids. The V end lost 3 bases, the J end lost 3 bases, and 18 bases lay between the germline ends. Germline V CDR1 and CDR2: SQVTM, ANQGSEA. The CDR3: CSVESVAGRGYEQYF. Written as DNA, the CDR3 is TGCAGCGTTGAGTCGGTGGCGGGGCGAGGCTACGAGCAGTACTTC.

The rearrangement links TRBV6-6 to TRBJ2-7, with TRBD2 matching over 13 bases. Germline lookup yields CDR1 MNHNY and CDR2 SVGAGI (reference sequence). The CDR3 covers 15 residues. V trimming: 5 bases; J trimming: 6 bases; junction bases outside the gene matches: 7. CDR3 DNA: TGTGCCAGCAGTACCCGGACTAGCGGGAGCATCGAGCAGTACTTC. Translation: CASSTRTSGSIEQYF.

Written as DNA, the CDR3 is TGCAGTGCTAGAGCCGGGACAGGGGGTTCCCAATCCTCTGGAAACACCATATATTTT. Its protein product is CSARAGTGGSQSSGNTIYF. This chain links TRBV20-1 with TRBJ1-3; 11 nucleotides line up with TRBD1. With V trimmed by 1 base and J by 0 bases, 11 bases remained unmatched. The CDR3 has 19 amino acids. CDR1 and CDR2 (germline): DFQATT, SNEGSKA (reference sequence).

The CDR3 nucleotides read TGTGCCAGCAGCTCGGGGCCCCTTGAGTATTTT. It specifies CASSSGPLEYF. This chain uses TRBV5-6 with TRBJ2-3; D tentatively reads TRBD1 or TRBD2 (5 bases each). V dropped 3 bases and J dropped 13 bases, with 12 bases sitting between them. The CDR3 is 11 residues long. CDR1 is SGHDT and CDR2 is YYEEEE in the germline V gene.

Many counts were recorded for this clonotype. The chain employs TRBV12-3 or TRBV12-4 and TRBJ2-3, with TRBD2 matching over 16 bases. The CDR3 is 16 residues long. V lost 5 bases to trimming and J lost 6 bases; unmatched junction nucleotides: 5. This CDR3 reads CASSPGLAGGHDTQYF. CDR3 DNA: TGTGCCAGCAGTCCGGGACTAGCGGGGGGGCACGATACGCAGTATTTT.

V gene TRBV3-1 combines with J gene TRBJ2-4; D is unclear. This CDR3 has 17 amino acids. Per the germline V gene, CDR1 is LGHDT and CDR2 is YNNKEL (reference sequence). V shed 1 base and J shed 2 bases, with 15 bases lying between them. The CDR3 spells CASSQGGTTATKNIQYF. CDR3 in DNA: TGTGCCAGCAGCCAAGGGGGAACAACGGCAACCAAAAACATTCAGTACTTC.

This clonotype was detected many times. This chain links TRBV20-1 with TRBJ1-2; D gene uncertain. Germline-derived CDR1 and CDR2 are DFQATT and SNEGSKA (reference sequence). The CDR3 runs 15 residues. The ends were cut back, 1 base at V and 1 base at J, with 13 bases in the middle. CDR3 amino acids: CSARVSDTLNYGYTF. DNA for the CDR3: TGCAGTGCTAGAGTATCTGACACCCTTAACTATGGCTACACCTTC.

The gene calls are TRBV7-9 and TRBJ1-1; D is undetermined. The CDR3 runs 11 residues. The V end lost 3 bases, the J end lost 11 bases, and 10 bases lay between the germline ends. In germline, CDR1 is SEHNR, CDR2 FQNEAQ (reference sequence). The CDR3 region is CASSLVGLAFF. The DNA for the CDR3 is TGTGCCAGCAGCTTGGTTGGATTGGCTTTCTTT.

The table lists this clonotype with many counts. This sequence joins TRBV4-1 and TRBJ1-2; D is undetermined. Between the trimmed V and J ends, which lost 0 bases and 4 bases, there was a span of 12 bases. Per the germline V gene, CDR1 is MGHRA and CDR2 is YSYEKL. CDR3 length: 15 residues. As DNA, the CDR3 is TGCGCCAGCAGCCAAGAGGGCATCGAGGGCTATGGCTACACCTTC. It is translated as CASSQEGIEGYGYTF.

This clonotype has only a few counts. The CDR3 is CASSFHAEINEQFF. The DNA of the CDR3 is TGTGCCAGCAGTTTCCACGCGGAAATCAATGAGCAGTTCTTC. The chain employs TRBV28 and TRBJ2-1; D is ambiguous. The V and J ends lost 3 bases and 6 bases respectively, with 12 bases between them. Germline loops: CDR1 MDHEN, CDR2 SYDVKM. The CDR3 has 14 amino acids.

This clonotype has at least ten counts. The chain links TRBV7-3 to TRBJ1-1; the D gene is possibly TRBD1 (6 bases). The CDR3 sequence is 14 residues long. Germline CDR1 and CDR2: SGHTA and FQGTGA. V was trimmed by 3 bases and J by 0 bases, leaving 8 bases between them. The CDR3 DNA sequence: TGTGCCAGCAGCTTTACAGGGATGAACACTGAAGCTTTCTTT. It specifies CASSFTGMNTEAFF.

At least ten counts were recorded for this clonotype. The chain recombines TRBV6-5 with TRBJ1-3; no reliable D call. The CDR3 runs to 13 residues. Per germline, CDR1 MNHEY and CDR2 SVGAGI. V was clipped by 6 bases and J by 0 bases, with 6 bases between them. The CDR3 DNA sequence: TGTGCCAGCAGGCGGTCCTCTGGAAACACCATATATTTT. Protein product: CASRRSSGNTIYF.